This is a list of T cell receptor beta chains from one sample in a study of blood T cell repertoires in COVID-19. Measured with immunoSEQ multiplex PCR; TCRdb has only the in-frame clones, and not every one. The data show 220,000 or so clones, about 85% seen once. The sequenced sample consisted of peripheral blood. The receptors shown here come from a man in his fifties or sixties who had recovered from COVID-19. Both conserved end residues are part of each CDR3. The D gene is left open where the match is weak. Rows give clone size only sometimes, using once, few, many, or a class for an expanded clone.

CASCRQGTPEAFF,TGTGCCAGCTGTCGGCAGGGAACCCCTGAAGCTTTCTTT,TRBJ1-1,TRBV28,NA,NA
CASSQDREGYGYTF,TGTGCCAGTAGTCAAGACAGAGAAGGCTATGGCTACACCTTC,TRBJ1-2,TRBV19,NA,NA
CASSKDVTGLDYEQYF,TGTGCCAGCAGCAAAGACGTTACGGGGTTAGACTACGAGCAGTACTTC,TRBJ2-7,TRBV21-1,NA,NA
CASSSYRGPAEAFF,TGTGCCAGCAGCTCATACAGGGGGCCGGCTGAAGCTTTCTTT,TRBJ1-1,TRBV11-2,NA,TRBD1
CASQLSGANQPQHF,TGTGCCAGCCAACTTTCAGGGGCCAATCAGCCCCAGCATTTT,TRBJ1-5,TRBV6-5,NA,NA
CASSWRQGFGYGYTF,TGTGCCAGCAGCTGGAGACAGGGATTCGGCTATGGCTACACCTTC,TRBJ1-2,TRBV5-4,NA,TRBD1
CATRERSSYNEQFF,TGTGCCACCAGGGAGCGGAGCTCCTACAATGAGCAGTTCTTC,TRBJ2-1,TRBV24-1,NA,NA
CATPVRKGQVKNQPQHF,TGCGCCACCCCGGTCCGGAAGGGACAGGTCAAGAATCAGCCCCAGCATTTT,TRBJ1-5,TRBV10-1,NA,TRBD1
CASRTSGAYEQYF,TGCGCCAGCCGAACTAGCGGCGCCTACGAGCAGTACTTC,TRBJ2-7,TRBV5-1,NA,TRBD2
CAYSDGGNSNQPQHF,TGTGCCTACTCGGACGGAGGAAATAGCAATCAGCCCCAGCATTTT,TRBJ1-5,TRBV30,NA,NA
CASSYTGTGGGIKETQYF,TGTGCCAGCAGCTATACCGGGACAGGGGGTGGCATCAAAGAGACCCAGTACTTC,TRBJ2-5,TRBV3-1/TRBV3-2,NA,TRBD1
CASSSTSHEETQYF,TGTGCCAGCAGCTCGACTAGCCATGAAGAGACCCAGTACTTC,TRBJ2-5,TRBV7-2,NA,TRBD2
CASSRPGTGLSYEQYF,TGTGCCAGCAGTAGACCGGGGACAGGACTCTCCTACGAGCAGTACTTC,TRBJ2-7,TRBV28,once,TRBD1
CASSIPQGKGTDTQYF,TGTGCCAGTAGTATCCCCCAGGGTAAGGGCACAGATACGCAGTATTTT,TRBJ2-3,TRBV19,NA,NA
CASSLAPGRSGANVLTF,TGTGCCAGCAGCTTGGCCCCAGGGAGGAGTGGGGCCAACGTCCTGACTTTC,TRBJ2-6,TRBV5-5,NA,NA
CASSPRELQETQYF,TGTGCCAGCTCACCACGAGAACTCCAAGAGACCCAGTACTTC,TRBJ2-5,TRBV18,once,NA
CASRHLAGGGETQYF,TGCGCCAGCAGGCACCTAGCGGGAGGGGGGGAGACCCAGTACTTC,TRBJ2-5,TRBV10-2,NA,TRBD2
CASSVTENYGYTF,TGTGCCAGCTCCGTGACAGAAAATTATGGCTACACCTTC,TRBJ1-2,TRBV18,NA,NA
CASSYRGQPYGYTF,TGTGCCAGCAGTTACCGCGGGCAGCCCTATGGCTACACCTTC,TRBJ1-2,TRBV6-5,NA,NA
CASRHQTRGWKYF,TGTGCCAGCAGACATCAAACCCGAGGGTGGAAGTACTTC,TRBJ2-7,TRBV12-3/TRBV12-4,NA,NA
CASSRLEGTGELFF,TGTGCCAGTAGTAGGCTAGAGGGTACCGGGGAGCTGTTTTTT,TRBJ2-2,TRBV19,NA,NA
CATRDRGSGGNQPQHF,TGTGCCACCCGGGACAGGGGGTCTGGAGGCAATCAGCCCCAGCATTTT,TRBJ1-5,TRBV19,few,TRBD1
CASSLVPGLETQYF,TGTGCCAGCAGCTTGGTTCCAGGGCTAGAGACCCAGTACTTC,TRBJ2-5,TRBV5-5,NA,NA
CASSVGATGDYEQYF,TGTGCCAGCAGCGTAGGAGCCACAGGGGATTACGAGCAGTACTTC,TRBJ2-7,TRBV9,NA,TRBD1
CASSRTLAGYGNEQFF,TGTGCCAGCAGCCGTACACTAGCGGGGTACGGGAATGAGCAGTTCTTC,TRBJ2-1,TRBV7-8,NA,TRBD2
CASSPLKLAGEETQYF,TGTGCCAGTAGTCCCCTAAAACTAGCGGGCGAAGAGACCCAGTACTTC,TRBJ2-5,TRBV19,NA,TRBD2
CASSQPPRGLDTGELFF,TGCGCCAGCAGCCAACCTCCGCGGGGTCTCGACACCGGGGAGCTGTTTTTT,TRBJ2-2,TRBV4-1,NA,NA
CASSQEAVNQPQHF,TGTGCCAGCAGCCAAGAGGCGGTAAATCAGCCCCAGCATTTT,TRBJ1-5,TRBV4-2,once,NA
CASSLAFVSGTDTQYF,TGTGCCAGCAGCTTAGCTTTTGTGAGCGGCACAGATACGCAGTATTTT,TRBJ2-3,TRBV7-9,NA,NA
CASSQPAGAGSYEQYF,TGCGCCAGCAGCCAACCCGCAGGCGCAGGGTCCTACGAGCAGTACTTC,TRBJ2-7,TRBV4-1,NA,NA
CASSSRDRVGGIQYF,TGTGCCAGCAGTTCCCGGGACAGGGTAGGGGGCATTCAGTACTTC,TRBJ2-4,TRBV28,NA,TRBD1
CASTTGGRGETQYF,TGCGCCAGCACGACAGGGGGCCGCGGGGAGACCCAGTACTTC,TRBJ2-5,TRBV5-1,once,TRBD1
CASLRLAGHNEQFF,TGTGCCAGCTTGAGGCTAGCGGGACACAATGAGCAGTTCTTC,TRBJ2-1,TRBV7-2,NA,TRBD2
CSVGGQSSGYTF,TGCAGCGTAGGGGGACAGTCGAGTGGCTACACCTTC,TRBJ1-2,TRBV29-1,NA,TRBD1
CASSEDRGLNEKLFF,TGTGCCAGCAGTGAAGACAGGGGACTTAATGAAAAACTGTTTTTT,TRBJ1-4,TRBV2,NA,TRBD1
CASSDLLAGNLYEQYF,TGTGCCAGCAGTGACCTACTAGCGGGAAATCTTTACGAGCAGTACTTC,TRBJ2-7,TRBV25-1,NA,TRBD2
CASSLSGAGDNEQFF,TGTGCCAGCAGTTTATCGGGAGCGGGGGACAATGAGCAGTTCTTC,TRBJ2-1,TRBV27,NA,TRBD2
CASSPRQGGVAEAFF,TGTGCCAGCAGTCCCAGACAGGGAGGAGTCGCTGAAGCTTTCTTT,TRBJ1-1,TRBV6-5,NA,TRBD1
CASSSEVPYVGANVLTF,TGTGCCAGCAGCTCCGAGGTCCCCTACGTAGGGGCCAACGTCCTGACTTTC,TRBJ2-6,TRBV7-9,NA,NA
CASSHALTGKGTEAFF,TGTGCCAGCAGCCACGCCCTGACAGGGAAGGGCACTGAAGCTTTCTTT,TRBJ1-1,TRBV3-1/TRBV3-2,NA,TRBD1
CASSLRRSTDTQYF,TGTGCCAGCAGCCTCCGGAGGAGCACAGATACGCAGTATTTT,TRBJ2-3,TRBV27,NA,NA
CASSWGLGGNYNEQFF,TGTGCCAGCAGCTGGGGACTAGGGGGGAACTACAATGAGCAGTTCTTC,TRBJ2-1,TRBV11-2,NA,TRBD2
CASSPRSPLYNEQFF,TGTGCCAGCAGCCCCCGGTCGCCCCTATACAATGAGCAGTTCTTC,TRBJ2-1,TRBV3-1/TRBV3-2,few,NA
CASSALAGVTADTQYF,TGCGCCAGCAGCGCACTAGCGGGAGTTACCGCAGATACGCAGTATTTT,TRBJ2-3,TRBV5-1,once,TRBD2
CASSLGREGSYNEQFF,TGTGCCAGCAGCTTAGGGCGGGAAGGCTCCTACAATGAGCAGTTCTTC,TRBJ2-1,TRBV11-3,NA,NA
CASSSRGQGNEQYF,TGTGCCAGCAGCTCGCGGGGACAGGGGAACGAGCAGTACTTC,TRBJ2-7,TRBV7-9,NA,TRBD1
CASRPSGTGRTGELFF,TGTGCCAGCAGGCCTAGCGGGACAGGTCGGACCGGGGAGCTGTTTTTT,TRBJ2-2,TRBV5-5,NA,NA
CASSTLGGETQYF,TGTGCCAGCAGTACCCTAGGAGGGGAGACCCAGTACTTC,TRBJ2-5,TRBV27,NA,NA
CASSELEGQGGYTF,TGTGCCAGCTCAGAGCTTGAAGGGCAGGGAGGCTACACCTTC,TRBJ1-2,TRBV18,NA,NA
CASSLGPNGYTF,TGTGCCAGCAGTTTAGGGCCCAATGGCTACACCTTC,TRBJ1-2,TRBV28,NA,NA
CASSSYRELGSDTQYF,TGCGCCAGCAGCTCGTACCGGGAGCTTGGTTCAGATACGCAGTATTTT,TRBJ2-3,TRBV5-1,once,NA
CAWTGLAGPETQYF,TGTGCCTGGACGGGACTAGCGGGCCCGGAGACGCAGTATTTT,TRBJ2-3,TRBV30,NA,TRBD2
CASSVLAGVGNEQFF,TGTGCCAGCAGCGTACTAGCGGGAGTTGGTAATGAGCAGTTCTTC,TRBJ2-1,TRBV11-2,NA,TRBD2
CATQVSSTDTQYF,TGCGCCACCCAGGTCAGCTCCACAGATACGCAGTATTTT,TRBJ2-3,TRBV10-2,NA,NA
CSASSTSGSYEQYF,TGCAGTGCTAGTTCCACTAGCGGGAGCTACGAGCAGTACTTC,TRBJ2-7,TRBV20-1,once,TRBD2